These 16 T cell receptor beta chains came from one sample sequenced in a study of regulatory T cells in long-lasting Graves disease. For TCR beta, libraries came from iRepertoire HTBI primers and Arm-PCR of CDR3 regions. TCRdb reprocessed the multiplex PCR reads via MiXCR and lists one record per CDR3 protein. This sample has roughly 380,000 distinct CDR3 sequences, with approximately 15% found just once. Time point of the sample: newly diagnosed GD, antithyroid drugs for less than 3 months. PBMC-derived RNA was used for the TCR library. In addition, the sample was reused for a study of T cells in Graves' hyperthyroidism and ophthalmopathy.

The sequences come from peripheral blood mononuclear cells (PBMCs), collected at new diagnosis, from a patient treated with antithyroid drugs. These receptors came from a man aged 35 to 55 with Graves disease.

The rearrangement uses TRBV20-1 and TRBJ2-7; 7 bases are shared with TRBD1. CDR3 length: 13 residues. Germline V CDR1 and CDR2: DFQATT, SNEGSKA (reference sequence). V was pared by 5 bases and J by 2 bases, with 6 bases of the junction left unmatched. CDR3 amino acids: CSARRDSTYEQYF. The CDR3 DNA follows: TGCAGTGCTCGACGGGACAGTACCTACGAGCAGTACTTC.

This clonotype was counted many times. This chain joins TRBV27 and TRBJ2-5, with D possibly TRBD2 on 7 matching bases. Trimming took off 2 bases at V and 7 bases at J, with 11 bases between the two ends. CDR3 length: 13 amino acids. Germline V lookup: CDR1 MNHEY, CDR2 SMNVEV (reference sequence). CDR3 nucleotides: TGTGCCAGCAGTTTAGGGGGGGCAGGGACCCAGTACTTC. The encoded protein is CASSLGGAGTQYF.

This clonotype was counted between two and nine times. The chain recombines TRBV29-1 with TRBJ1-2, with D tentatively TRBD1 (6 bases). Germline values: CDR1 SQVTM, CDR2 ANQGSEA. The CDR3 contains 11 residues. V dropped 7 bases and J dropped 7 bases, with 13 bases sitting between them. The chain's CDR3 is CSAGNRAGYTF. The CDR3 coding sequence is TGCAGCGCTGGAAACAGGGCTGGCTACACCTTC.

This clonotype was seen at least ten times. This chain joins TRBV7-2 and TRBJ2-5; maybe TRBD1 (6 bases). The CDR3 totals 14 residues. The ends were cut back, 5 bases at V and 5 bases at J, with 15 bases in the middle. The germline gives CDR1 SGHTA, CDR2 FQGNSA. The CDR3: CASSTRTAQETQYF. In DNA, the CDR3 is TGTGCCAGCAGCACCCGGACAGCCCAGGAGACCCAGTACTTC.

This clonotype was seen a handful of times. The chain uses TRBV14 and TRBJ2-7; possible D gene TRBD1, 5 bases. Trimming cost V 5 bases and J 0 bases, with 14 bases left between them. Germline lookup yields CDR1 SGHDN and CDR2 FVKESK. The CDR3 is 15 residues long. The chain's CDR3 is CASSSRGWDSYEQYF. CDR3 coding DNA: TGTGCCAGCAGCTCTAGGGGTTGGGACTCCTACGAGCAGTACTTC.

In this sample, this clonotype turned up many times. This chain joins TRBV7-9 and TRBJ2-3; D assignment may be TRBD1 or TRBD2 (5 bases each). Trimming shortened V by 4 bases and J by 2 bases, and 10 bases separated the two germline ends. Germline CDR1 reads SEHNR; CDR2 reads FQNEAQ (reference sequence). The CDR3 has 14 amino acids. The CDR3 protein is CASSSGDHTDTQYF. The CDR3 nucleotides are TGTGCCAGCAGCTCCGGGGACCACACAGATACGCAGTATTTT.

This clonotype was counted ten times or more. CDR3 region: CASSKLSGTGVYEQYF. The CDR3 DNA reads as TGTGCCAGCAGTAAACTCTCCGGGACAGGGGTCTACGAGCAGTACTTC. The chain uses TRBV6-1 and TRBJ2-7; 10 bases agree with TRBD1. CDR3 length: 16 residues. Germline lookup yields CDR1 MNHNS and CDR2 SASEGT. V was clipped by 5 bases and J by 3 bases; unmatched bases: 10.

This clonotype was counted ten times or more. The chain employs TRBV27 and TRBJ1-6; D gene ambiguous. V lost 3 bases and J 7 bases, leaving 10 bases between the germline ends. From germline, CDR1 is MNHEY and CDR2 SMNVEV (reference sequence). This CDR3 has 14 amino acids. The CDR3 is CASSFGVANSPLHF. In DNA, the CDR3 is TGTGCCAGCAGTTTCGGGGTGGCGAATTCACCCCTCCACTTT.

On this clonotype itself: The CDR3 end shows no conserved phenylalanine or tryptophan, and so a read error is likely. V gene TRBV20-1 combines with J gene TRBJ2-7; TRBD2 matches 15 bases. The germline gives CDR1 DFQATT, CDR2 SNEGSKA (reference sequence). The J segment lost 6 bases and the V segment lost 6 bases, leaving 6 bases of the junction unmatched. CDR3 length: 14 residues. The CDR3 coding sequence is TGCAGTGCCAGACTGGGACTAGCGGGGGGCGAGCAGTACTTA. Its protein product is CSARLGLAGGEQYL.

This clonotype was found a few times. The junction differs from germline at one of its ends, possibly a read error. The chain joins TRBV5-1 to TRBJ2-7; D gene unclear. CDR1 is SGHRS and CDR2 is YFSETQ in the germline V gene. The CDR3 spans 14 residues. The DNA of the CDR3 is TGCGCCAGCAGCTCCACCGGCTCCTCCTACGGGCAGTACTTC. Its translation is CASSSTGSSYGQYF. Filled out from reference TRBV5-1 and TRBJ2-7, the complete variable domain reads KAGVTQTPRYLIKTRGQQVTLSCSPISGHRSVSWYQQTPGQGLQFLFEYFSETQRNKGNFPGRFSGRQFSNSRSEMNVSTLELGDSALYLCASSSTGSSYGQYFGPGTRLTVT.

In this sample, this clonotype turned up once. This likely came from a read error, as a far larger clone is one base away. The genes are TRBV11-1 and TRBJ2-7; possibly TRBD1 or TRBD2 for D (6 bases each). Trimming shortened V by 6 bases and J by 3 bases, and 18 bases separated the two germline ends. The CDR3 has 15 residues. Germline CDR1 is SGHAT and CDR2 is FQDESV (reference sequence). CDR3 amino acids: CASSWGAGIVYEQYF. Here the CDR3 DNA reads TGTGCCAGCAGTTGGGGGGCAGGGATAGTCTACGAGCAGTACTTC.

This clonotype was picked up many times. Likely a read error: the CDR3 ends without its conserved phenylalanine or tryptophan. The chain recombines TRBV4-1 with TRBJ1-1; D is undetermined. This CDR3 is 14 amino acids long. Germline CDR1 and CDR2: MGHRA and YSYEKL. Trimming removed 4 bases from V and 1 base from J, with 10 bases in between. Written as DNA, the CDR3 is TGCGCCAGCAGCCTGCAAGGCGGGAACACTGAAGCTTTCTCT. Residues: CASSLQGGNTEAFS.

This clonotype was found a few times. The V gene is TRBV20-1, the J gene TRBJ1-6, with D unresolved. Germline CDR1 and CDR2: DFQATT and SNEGSKA (reference sequence). CDR3 length: 12 residues. V was cut by 3 bases and J by 5 bases, with 5 bases left in between. CDR3 in DNA: TGCAGTGCTAGTGGGCATAATTCACCCCTCCACTTT. It is translated as CSASGHNSPLHF.

As to this clonotype: A much larger clone is a single base away; this may be a read error. CDR3 bases: TGCGCCAGCAGCCAAGTGCTCCAGCGGGGACCCTGCAATGAGCAGTTCTTC. This encodes CASSQVLQRGPCNEQFF. The chain is built from TRBV4-1 and TRBJ2-1; 7 positions match TRBD2. The CDR3 consists of 17 residues. Germline values: CDR1 MGHRA, CDR2 YSYEKL. J was trimmed by 6 bases and V by 1 base; bases with no gene match: 12.

This clonotype was recorded at least ten times. The chain uses TRBV6-1 and TRBJ1-1, with 8 bases identical to TRBD1. CDR1 is MNHNS and CDR2 is SASEGT in the germline V gene. The CDR3 loop spans 12 amino acids. Trimming at V came to 7 bases and at J to 6 bases, leaving 4 bases not matched to a gene. The CDR3 here is CASKDRASEAFF. The CDR3, as DNA: TGTGCCAGCAAGGACAGGGCGTCTGAAGCTTTCTTT.

The chain recombines TRBV7-9 with TRBJ1-1; D is perhaps TRBD1 (6 bases). The CDR3 is made up of 13 amino acids. Per germline, CDR1 SEHNR and CDR2 FQNEAQ (reference sequence). The V end was cut by 2 bases, the J end by 12 bases, with 16 bases between. The CDR3 protein is CASSLYQGGGSFF. The CDR3 region has the DNA TGTGCCAGCAGCTTATACCAGGGAGGGGGATCTTTCTTT.